This is a list of T cell receptor beta chains from one sample in a study of cytomegalovirus exposure and HLA in healthy donors. Clones were read by immunoSEQ multiplex PCR, and TCRdb kept only the in-frame ones, dropping some. This table has about 200,000 clones, 75% to 85% appearing once. Sequences were obtained from PBMCs. The receptors originated from a woman in her 30s in good health and CMV-seropositive. Both conserved end residues are part of each CDR3. The D gene is left open where the match is weak. Clone size appears in some rows only: once, few, many, or a class for an expanded clone.

clone_size j_call d_call v_call cdr3_nt cdr3_aa
. TRBJ2-5 TRBD1 TRBV6-5 TGTGCCAGCAGTTGGGGACAGGGGCCGGGGGAGCAGTACTTC CASSWGQGPGEQYF
. TRBJ1-5 . TRBV4-2 TGTGCCAGCAGCCAAGGAGCGACGGTATTTTATCAGCCCCAGCATTTT CASSQGATVFYQPQHF
once TRBJ2-1 TRBD2 TRBV5-4 TGTGCCAGCAGCTTAGCGGGAGGGCCGCATGAGCAGTTCTTC CASSLAGGPHEQFF
. TRBJ2-4 TRBD1 TRBV4-1 TGCGCCAGCAGCCCCAGGGGGCTTGGGAACATTCAGTACTTC CASSPRGLGNIQYF
. TRBJ2-3 TRBD2 TRBV6-5 TGTGCCAGCAGCTACAAGACTAGCTGGGATACGCAGTATTTT CASSYKTSWDTQYF
once TRBJ2-7 . TRBV6-5 TGTGCCAGCAAAAATCGGTGGAGTTCCTACGAGCAGTACTTC CASKNRWSSYEQYF
. TRBJ1-6 . TRBV5-6 TGTGCCAACAGCTTGGGGCGGGATTCACCCCTCCACTTT CANSLGRDSPLHF
once TRBJ2-1 TRBD2 TRBV4-3 TGCGCCAGCAGCCAAGATTTCGGGCTAGCGGGATATAATGAGCAGTTCTTC CASSQDFGLAGYNEQFF
. TRBJ1-1 TRBD1 TRBV4-2 TGTGCCAGCAGCCAAGCGACAGGGGTGAACACTGAAGCTTTCTTT CASSQATGVNTEAFF
. TRBJ2-7 TRBD1 TRBV2 TGTGCCAGCAGTTTAATAGGGGGCGGTACGTACTTC CASSLIGGGTYF